The 18 T cell receptor beta chains reported below all come from one sample, sequenced in a study of molecular identifiers for immune sequencing clone quantification. A single record per CDR3 protein comes from TCRdb applying MiXCR to the PCR reads. This sample carries 20,000 to 25,000 distinct CDR3 sequences, more than 15% of them seen once, and the ten largest clones take 0.95% to 1%. What was sequenced was naive CD8+ T cells from blood, with Jurkat cell RNA spiked in. Stated subset: FACS-sorted CD8+CD4-CCR7+CD45RA+ naive T cells. The receptors come from a human donor in good health. Some libraries in this study had Jurkat cell RNA spiked in.

The sample holds many counts of this clonotype. The chain joins TRBV12-3 or TRBV12-4 to TRBJ2-7, with D possibly matching TRBD2 (6 bases). This CDR3 region has 14 residues. Trimming pared 4 bases from V and 0 bases from J, leaving 10 bases between. In nucleotides, the CDR3 is TGTGCCAGCAGTTCTGGACTACGCTCCTACGAGCAGTACTTC. Encoded protein: CASSSGLRSYEQYF.

This clonotype showed up just a few times. This may come from a read error, since a much larger clone is one base off. V usage is TRBV27 and J usage is TRBJ2-3; D is uncertain. CDR3 size: 14 residues. V was clipped by 4 bases and J by 4 bases, with 12 bases between them. The germline V gene encodes CDR1 MNHEY and CDR2 SMNVEV (reference sequence). CDR3 protein: CASSYGASADTQYF. DNA for the CDR3: TGTGCCAGCAGTTATGGAGCCAGTGCAGATACGCAGTATTTT.

The V gene is TRBV4-1, the J gene TRBJ1-1, with D perhaps TRBD1 (6 bases). Per germline, CDR1 MGHRA and CDR2 YSYEKL. With 3 bases removed from V and 11 bases from J, the gap between germline ends came to 22 bases. CDR3 length: 15 residues. The CDR3 protein is CASSHDGGVDTDAFF. CDR3 nucleotides: TGCGCCAGCAGCCACGATGGGGGCGTGGACACCGATGCTTTCTTT.

With regard to this clonotype: This could be a read error, since a much larger clone is one nucleotide away. The chain uses TRBV7-9 and TRBJ2-3; D ambiguous. V lost 1 base and J lost 10, with 3 bases in between. The V gene's germline CDR1 is SEHNR and CDR2 FQNEAQ (reference sequence). The CDR3 is 10 residues long. The CDR3 DNA sequence: TGTGCCAGCAGCTTAGACGCGCAGTATTTT. It specifies CASSLDAQYF.

This clonotype has ten or more counts. The chain combines TRBV29-1 with TRBJ2-7; D gene ambiguous. Trimming left V 4 bases short and J 1 base short, with 8 bases between. The CDR3 is made up of 12 amino acids. Germline CDR1 reads SQVTM; CDR2 reads ANQGSEA. This CDR3 is CSVVGRSYEQYF. In DNA, the CDR3 is TGCAGCGTTGTTGGCAGGTCCTACGAGCAGTACTTC.

This clonotype was picked up many times. The V call is TRBV11-2, the J call TRBJ2-5, with 8 bases lining up with TRBD1. Trimming removed 3 bases from V and 4 bases from J; junction bases left unmatched: 4. From germline, CDR1 is SGHAT and CDR2 FQNNGV. The CDR3 is 14 residues long. In DNA form, the CDR3 reads TGTGCCAGCAGCTTCACAGGACAGGGAGAGACCCAGTACTTC. Translating gives CASSFTGQGETQYF.

Ten or more counts support this clonotype. The CDR3 spells CASSPLTDTDTQYF. The CDR3 DNA reads as TGTGCCAGCAGTCCCCTAACTGACACAGATACGCAGTATTTT. This chain joins TRBV28 and TRBJ2-3; D is unclear. The CDR3 is made up of 14 amino acids. Germline assignment: CDR1 MDHEN and CDR2 SYDVKM. V gave up 5 bases and J gave up 2 bases, with 11 bases separating them.

This clonotype has more than one count but fewer than ten. Given a much more abundant clone one base away, this may be a read error. This sequence joins TRBV7-9 and TRBJ2-2, with D possibly matching TRBD2 (5 bases). The CDR3 covers 13 residues. Germline assignment: CDR1 SEHNR and CDR2 FQNEAQ (reference sequence). The CDR3 is CASSRDYTGELVF. The CDR3 coding sequence is TGTGCCAGCAGCCGGGATTATACCGGGGAGCTGGTTTTT. The full variable domain, with the rest looked up from reference TRBV7-9 and TRBJ2-2, is DTGVSQNPRHKITKRGQNVTFRCDPISEHNRLYWYRQTLGQGPEFLTYFQNEAQLEKSRLLSDRFSAERPKGSFSTLEIQRTEQGDSAMYLCASSRDYTGELVFGEGSRLTVL.

On this clonotype itself: A clone one base away is much larger, so this may be a read error. The rearrangement links TRBV5-6 to TRBJ2-5, with TRBD2 matching over 13 bases. This CDR3 region has 16 residues. V trimming: 3 bases; J trimming: 2 bases; junction bases outside the gene matches: 4. Germline CDR1 reads SGHDT; CDR2 reads YYEEEE. The CDR3 is CASSSRGLAGQETQYF. Here the CDR3 DNA reads TGTGCCAGCAGCTCCCGGGGACTAGCGGGGCAAGAGACCCAGTACTTC.

This clonotype was counted many times. The chain joins TRBV28 to TRBJ2-3; D is ambiguous. CDR1 and CDR2 from the germline V gene are MDHEN and SYDVKM. Trimming took 1 base from V and 0 from J, leaving 5 bases between them. The CDR3 has 14 residues. The DNA of the CDR3 is TGTGCCAGCAGTTTATTTGTAAGCACAGATACGCAGTATTTT. Protein product: CASSLFVSTDTQYF.

This clonotype came up many times. The chain uses TRBV6-2 or TRBV6-3 and TRBJ2-7, with TRBD1 as a possible D gene (6 bases). V was pared by 6 bases and J by 2 bases, with 17 bases between. The germline V gene has CDR1 MNHEY and CDR2 SVGEGT. The CDR3 is 15 amino acids. Written as DNA, the CDR3 is TGTGCCAGCAGCTCCGGGACACATTTCCCCTACGAGCAGTACTTC. This translates into CASSSGTHFPYEQYF.

This clonotype showed up many times. The chain carries TRBV28 and TRBJ2-7, with 9 bases aligning to TRBD1. Losses at the gene ends were 4 bases for V and 2 bases for J; bases not matched to a gene: 6. CDR3 size: 15 residues. Germline CDR1 and CDR2: MDHEN and SYDVKM. As DNA, the CDR3 is TGTGCCAGCAGTTCCGGGACAGGGCACCCCTACGAGCAGTACTTC. Translated, it gives CASSSGTGHPYEQYF.

As concerns this clonotype: This could be a read error, since a much larger clone is one nucleotide away. The chain combines TRBV30 with TRBJ2-3; a possible D gene is TRBD1 (7 bases). The CDR3 consists of 14 residues. Germline lookup yields CDR1 GTSNPN and CDR2 SVGIG (reference sequence). Trimming took off 8 bases at V and 0 bases at J, with 15 bases between the two ends. This CDR3 reads CAGGRGTSTDTQYF. The CDR3, as DNA: TGTGCCGGAGGCAGGGGGACTAGCACAGATACGCAGTATTTT.

This clonotype was recorded many times. This sequence joins TRBV4-3 and TRBJ2-1, with 8 bases lining up with TRBD1. This CDR3 has 16 residues. Trimming cost V 2 bases and J 2 bases; bases outside gene matches: 5. Germline V CDR1 and CDR2: LGHNA, YSLEER. The CDR3 DNA reads as TGCGCCAGCAGCCAACAGACAGGGGTCCCCTACAATGAGCAGTTCTTC. Translation gives CASSQQTGVPYNEQFF.

This clonotype is deemed medium-sized. This sequence joins TRBV6-1 and TRBJ2-3, with 8 bases that match TRBD1. V lost 3 bases to trimming and J lost 4 bases; unmatched junction nucleotides: 6. This CDR3 is 15 amino acids long. Germline V lookup: CDR1 MNHNS, CDR2 SASEGT. DNA for the CDR3: TGTGCCAGCAGTGAGCTTGGACAGGGTCCAGATACGCAGTATTTT. It translates to CASSELGQGPDTQYF.

This clonotype was observed many times. This chain joins TRBV20-1 and TRBJ2-7; D is perhaps TRBD2 (5 bases). This CDR3 has 13 residues. The V gene lost 4 bases and the J gene lost 7 bases, with 17 bases spanning the gap. The germline V gene encodes CDR1 DFQATT and CDR2 SNEGSKA (reference sequence). CDR3 sequence reads: CSATDPSSGEQYF. The CDR3 DNA reads TGCAGTGCTACCGACCCTAGCTCGGGGGAGCAGTACTTC.

This clonotype was observed many times. The chain joins TRBV27 to TRBJ1-5; the D is unclear. Germline CDR1 is MNHEY and CDR2 is SMNVEV (reference sequence). This CDR3 spans 16 amino acids. V was shortened by 0 bases and J by 0 bases, with 9 bases between the two germline ends. The DNA for the CDR3 is TGTGCCAGCAGTTTATCCCCACCCTATAGCAATCAGCCCCAGCATTTT. Its protein product is CASSLSPPYSNQPQHF.

This clonotype appeared many times. This rearrangement joins TRBV11-2 to TRBJ2-7, with 9 bases matching TRBD2. CDR3 length: 13 residues. After removal of 1 base from V and 12 bases from J, the junction contained 7 bases not matched to a gene. The germline CDR1 and CDR2 sequences are SGHAT and FQNNGV. Written as DNA, the CDR3 is TGTGCCAGCAGCTTAGTTAGCGGGGGAGTCTCGTACTTC. Protein sequence: CASSLVSGGVSYF.